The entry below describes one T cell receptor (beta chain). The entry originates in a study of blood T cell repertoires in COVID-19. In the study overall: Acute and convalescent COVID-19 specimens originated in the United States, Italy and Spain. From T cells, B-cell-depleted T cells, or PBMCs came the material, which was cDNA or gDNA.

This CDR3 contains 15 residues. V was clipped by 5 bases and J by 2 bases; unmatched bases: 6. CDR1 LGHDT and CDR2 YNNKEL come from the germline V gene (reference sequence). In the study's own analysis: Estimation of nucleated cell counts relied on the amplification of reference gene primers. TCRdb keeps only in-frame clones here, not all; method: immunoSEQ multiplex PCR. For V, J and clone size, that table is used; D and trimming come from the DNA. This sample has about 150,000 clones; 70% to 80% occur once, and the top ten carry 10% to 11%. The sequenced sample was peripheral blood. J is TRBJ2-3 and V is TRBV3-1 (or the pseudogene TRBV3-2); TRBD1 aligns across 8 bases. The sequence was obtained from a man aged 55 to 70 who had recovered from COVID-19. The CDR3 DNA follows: TGTGCCAGCAGCTCCGGGACAGGATACACAGATACGCAGTATTTT. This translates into CASSSGTGYTDTQYF.